This TCR beta chain originates from a study of T cell repertoires in cytomegalovirus infection. Findings and caveats of the study: Accumulated public TCR beta family frequency recognized individuals carrying CMV together with the relevant HLA.

This clonotype was detected a few times. Its antigen is undetermined. TCRdb itself ran the reads through MiXCR, one entry per CDR3 protein. The repertoire holds some 400,000 distinct CDR3 sequences, approximately 32% seen once, with approximately 13% in the top ten. V gave up 8 bases and J gave up 7 bases, with 22 bases separating them. The CDR3 is 15 residues long. In germline, CDR1 is MNHEY, CDR2 SMNVEV (reference sequence). The TCR was taken from a human donor in good health (CMV status not recorded). Some clones in this sample may be carry-over from other donors' samples. The rearrangement uses TRBV27 and TRBJ2-3; tentative D call: TRBD2 (6 bases). Sequenced input: PBMCs. CDR3 residues: CASGQPGLESHTQYF. The CDR3 nucleotides read TGTGCCAGCGGCCAACCGGGACTGGAGTCCCATACGCAGTATTTT.